This TCR beta chain came from a study of blood T cell repertoires in COVID-19. About the study: COVID-19 samples collected from the United States, Italy and Spain covered acute and convalescent phases. From T cells, B-cell-depleted T cells, or PBMCs came the material, which was cDNA or gDNA.

V dropped 4 bases and J dropped 4; count of bases not matched to a gene: 7. Germline assignment: CDR1 SGHRS and CDR2 YFSETQ. The CDR3 is 16 amino acids. As handled by the study authors: Amplifying reference gene primers gave estimates of nucleated cell counts. Measured with immunoSEQ multiplex PCR; TCRdb has only the in-frame clones, and not every one. D and trimming come from the DNA, and the V and J calls and clone size come from that table. This table holds approximately 65,000 clones, about 94% found once. V and J are TRBV5-1 and TRBJ2-1, with 11 bases fitting TRBD2. The source is a man between 65 and 85 years old with active COVID-19. Sequenced: peripheral blood. The CDR3 loop is CASSRVGTSGYNEQFF. CDR3 nucleotide sequence: TGCGCCAGCAGCCGAGTCGGGACTAGCGGTTACAATGAGCAGTTCTTC. Full variable domain (remainder filled in from reference TRBV5-1 and TRBJ2-1): KAGVTQTPRYLIKTRGQQVTLSCSPISGHRSVSWYQQTPGQGLQFLFEYFSETQRNKGNFPGRFSGRQFSNSRSEMNVSTLELGDSALYLCASSRVGTSGYNEQFFGPGTRLTVL.